Shown below are 22 T cell receptor beta chains from a single sample sequenced in a study of blood T cell repertoires in COVID-19. TCRdb's table, derived via immunoSEQ multiplex PCR, lists solely in-frame clones and lacks some. The data contain some 450,000 clones, around 88% of them singletons. Sample: peripheral blood. The receptor set was obtained from a woman aged 50 to 65 with COVID-19, enrolled during active disease.

V and J are TRBV10-2 and TRBJ1-1; a possible D gene is TRBD1 (6 bases). Germline CDR1 and CDR2: WSHSY and SAAADI. The V gene lost 3 bases and the J gene lost 0 bases, with 8 bases spanning the gap. The CDR3 is 14 amino acids. CDR3: CASSEGTMNTEAFF. The CDR3 nucleotides are TGCGCCAGCAGTGAAGGGACAATGAACACTGAAGCTTTCTTT.

The V call is TRBV5-1, the J call TRBJ2-2, with 10 bases fitting TRBD1. The CDR3 is 16 residues long. Trimming at V came to 0 bases and at J to 4 bases, leaving 3 bases not matched to a gene. Germline V CDR1 and CDR2: SGHRS, YFSETQ. CDR3 sequence reads: CASSLAWTGGTGELFF. The CDR3 DNA sequence: TGCGCCAGCAGCTTGGCGTGGACAGGGGGCACCGGGGAGCTGTTTTTT.

This rearrangement joins TRBV5-1 to TRBJ1-1; 8 positions agree with TRBD1. The germline V gene encodes CDR1 SGHRS and CDR2 YFSETQ. This CDR3 contains 14 residues. V lost 6 bases, J lost 3 bases, and 7 bases stayed unmatched. CDR3 DNA: TGCGCCAGCACCTGGACAGGGCAGGACACTGAAGCTTTCTTT. Its protein product is CASTWTGQDTEAFF. The variable domain in full, with the rest retrieved from reference TRBV5-1 and TRBJ1-1, is KAGVTQTPRYLIKTRGQQVTLSCSPISGHRSVSWYQQTPGQGLQFLFEYFSETQRNKGNFPGRFSGRQFSNSRSEMNVSTLELGDSALYLCASTWTGQDTEAFFGQGTRLTVV.

The chain links TRBV29-1 to TRBJ2-2; 8 positions match TRBD1. V lost 6 bases and J lost 8; bases outside the gene matches: 8. Looked up from germline, CDR1 is SQVTM and CDR2 is ANQGSEA. CDR3 length: 13 residues. The CDR3 is CSVGQGRGGELFF. The CDR3, as DNA: TGCAGCGTCGGACAGGGTCGCGGGGGGGAGCTGTTTTTT.

This chain's CDR3 is CASSPSATEAFF. The DNA of the CDR3 is TGCGCCAGCAGCCCCTCCGCGACTGAAGCTTTCTTT. The chain employs TRBV5-1 and TRBJ1-1; D is ambiguous. This CDR3 has 12 residues. Deletions cut 4 bases from V and 5 bases from J, with 9 bases between. Germline V lookup: CDR1 SGHRS, CDR2 YFSETQ.

In regard to this clone: An end of the junction does not agree with germline; a read error may underlie this. The gene calls are TRBV27 and TRBJ1-1, with 7 bases matching TRBD1. The CDR3 runs to 15 residues. Per germline, CDR1 MNHEY and CDR2 SMNVEV (reference sequence). Here the CDR3 DNA reads TGTGCCAGCAGCTTATCCCCGGGACAGACACTTGAAGCTTTCTTT. Translating it yields CASSLSPGQTLEAFF.

The rearrangement joins TRBV6-5 to TRBJ1-2, with 11 bases identical to TRBD1. The CDR3 spans 13 residues. The V and J ends lost 7 bases and 7 bases, in that order; junction bases with no gene match: 5. From germline, CDR1 is MNHEY and CDR2 SVGAGI. The CDR3 loop is CASTPGQGVGYTF. The CDR3 DNA follows: TGTGCCAGCACCCCGGGACAGGGGGTTGGCTACACCTTC.

CDR3 DNA sequence: TGTGCCAGCAGTTTAGGGGCGATTGCCACAGATACGCAGTATTTT. Translation gives CASSLGAIATDTQYF. This rearrangement joins TRBV28 to TRBJ2-3; D might be TRBD1 (5 bases). The CDR3 length is 15 residues. V was trimmed by 2 bases and J by 2 bases, leaving 11 bases between them. The germline V gene encodes CDR1 MDHEN and CDR2 SYDVKM. The complete variable domain, with remaining parts taken from reference TRBV28 and TRBJ2-3, reads DVKVTQSSRYLVKRTGEKVFLECVQDMDHENMFWYRQDPGLGLRLIYFSYDVKMKEKGDIPEGYSVSREKKERFSLILESASTNQTSMYLCASSLGAIATDTQYFGPGTRLTVL.

This clone was detected once. J is TRBJ2-2 and V is TRBV3-1 (or the pseudogene TRBV3-2); D remains ambiguous. The CDR3 sequence is 15 residues long. The germline CDR1 and CDR2 sequences are LGHDT and YNNKEL (reference sequence). V was cut by 4 bases and J by 1 base, with 10 bases left in between. This CDR3 is CASSLQYKNTGELFF. CDR3 DNA: TGTGCCAGCAGCCTTCAATACAAGAACACCGGGGAGCTGTTTTTT.

The V call is TRBV5-5, the J call TRBJ1-2; 7 nucleotides line up with TRBD1. Looked up from germline, CDR1 is SGHKS and CDR2 is YYEKEE (reference sequence). The CDR3 covers 14 residues. Unmatched junction bases numbered 8, after V lost 4 bases and J lost 5 bases. The CDR3 sequence: CASSDTGDVYGYTF. CDR3 nucleotide sequence: TGTGCCAGCAGCGACACAGGGGACGTGTATGGCTACACCTTC.

The chain combines TRBV6-6 with TRBJ2-3, with D tentatively TRBD2 (7 bases). V lost 5 bases and J 15 bases, leaving 18 bases between the germline ends. Germline V CDR1 and CDR2: MNHNY, SVGAGI (reference sequence). There are 12 residues in the CDR3. CDR3 nucleotide sequence: TGTGCCAGCAGTCAAGGGGGAGGGGGAACCTATTTT. Amino acids: CASSQGGGGTYF.

The chain links TRBV5-1 to TRBJ2-7; 7 bases map to TRBD1. Trimming cost V 3 bases and J 0 bases; bases outside gene matches: 6. CDR1 and CDR2 (germline): SGHRS, YFSETQ. The CDR3 sequence is 15 residues long. Written as DNA, the CDR3 is TGCGCCAGCAGCTGGGGGACAGCCGACTCCTACGAGCAGTACTTC. As protein: CASSWGTADSYEQYF. The full variable domain, in which reference TRBV5-1 and TRBJ2-7 provide the parts outside the CDR3, is KAGVTQTPRYLIKTRGQQVTLSCSPISGHRSVSWYQQTPGQGLQFLFEYFSETQRNKGNFPGRFSGRQFSNSRSEMNVSTLELGDSALYLCASSWGTADSYEQYFGPGTRLTVT.

V usage is TRBV27 and J usage is TRBJ2-1; 10 bases align to TRBD1. Germline V CDR1 and CDR2: MNHEY, SMNVEV (reference sequence). The CDR3 runs to 16 residues. V shed 7 bases and J 7 bases; nucleotides not matched to a gene: 13. The CDR3 loop reads CASNHPGTGAQNEQFF. The CDR3, as DNA: TGTGCCAGCAACCACCCCGGGACAGGGGCCCAAAATGAGCAGTTCTTC.

V is TRBV7-3 and J is TRBJ2-3; tentative D call: TRBD2 (6 bases). The CDR3 is 14 residues long. Germline V gives CDR1 SGHTA, CDR2 FQGTGA. V dropped 5 bases and J dropped 3 bases, with 12 bases sitting between them. The CDR3 DNA is TGTGCCAGCAGCCAGGGTCGGGAGACAGATACGCAGTATTTT. Amino acid sequence: CASSQGRETDTQYF.

This chain uses TRBV19 with TRBJ2-1; D is perhaps TRBD2 (6 bases). This CDR3 spans 14 amino acids. V was trimmed by 0 bases and J by 9 bases, leaving 12 bases between them. Germline CDR1 is LNHDA and CDR2 is SQIVND (reference sequence). In DNA form, the CDR3 reads TGTGCCAGTAGTATAGAAGGCGGGATCGGTGAGCAGTTCTTC. Translation: CASSIEGGIGEQFF.

The rearrangement links TRBV20-1 to TRBJ2-5; TRBD2 agrees at 8 bases. The V and J ends lost 3 bases and 2 bases, in that order; junction bases with no gene match: 2. The CDR3 spans 13 residues. Germline V CDR1 and CDR2: DFQATT, SNEGSKA (reference sequence). CDR3 in DNA: TGCAGTGCTAGTACGGGGGGGCAAGAGACCCAGTACTTC. It encodes CSASTGGQETQYF.

The chain is built from TRBV9 and TRBJ2-3, with 7 bases fitting TRBD1. J lost 4 bases, V lost 4 bases, and 18 bases had no gene match. This CDR3 is built from 18 residues. Germline loops: CDR1 SGDLS, CDR2 YYNGEE. The CDR3, as DNA: TGTGCCAGCAGCCCAACCCCGATCAGACAGGGAAATGCAGATACGCAGTATTTT. Translation: CASSPTPIRQGNADTQYF.

The rearrangement joins TRBV19 to TRBJ1-3; possibly TRBD1 for D (6 bases). V was pared by 5 bases and J by 3 bases, with 11 bases between. The V gene's germline CDR1 is LNHDA and CDR2 SQIVND (reference sequence). This CDR3 spans 14 amino acids. DNA of the CDR3: TGTGCCAGTAGTGTACAGGGTCATGGAAACACCATATATTTT. Amino acid sequence: CASSVQGHGNTIYF.

CDR3 nucleotide sequence: TGCGCCAGCAGCCCCGGACAGGCCAACACTGAAGCTTTCTTT. Protein product: CASSPGQANTEAFF. This sequence joins TRBV5-1 and TRBJ1-1, with 7 positions matching TRBD1. V trimming: 4 bases; J trimming: 2 bases; junction bases outside the gene matches: 5. Per germline, CDR1 SGHRS and CDR2 YFSETQ. This CDR3 has 14 amino acids.

CDR3 in amino acids: CASSQDLASWGEQYF. CDR3 DNA: TGTGCCAGCAGCCAAGATCTGGCTAGCTGGGGCGAGCAGTACTTC. The chain joins TRBV3-1 (or the pseudogene TRBV3-2) to TRBJ2-7; the D gene is possibly TRBD2 (5 bases). The length of the CDR3 is 15 residues. V lost 0 bases, J lost 6 bases, and 15 bases lay in between. Germline V lookup: CDR1 LGHDT, CDR2 YNNKEL (reference sequence).

A few counts support this clone. The chain has TRBV6-1 and TRBJ1-5; unclear D gene. This CDR3 comprises 14 residues. V lost 0 bases, J lost 3 bases, and 6 bases lay in between. Germline loops: CDR1 MNHNS, CDR2 SASEGT. CDR3 region: CASSEAALNQPQHF. As DNA, the CDR3 is TGTGCCAGCAGTGAAGCGGCTCTCAATCAGCCCCAGCATTTT.

This rearrangement joins TRBV18 to TRBJ1-1, with D possibly being TRBD1 (5 bases). The CDR3 contains 11 residues. V was pared by 4 bases and J by 8 bases, with 8 bases between. Per germline, CDR1 KGHSH and CDR2 LQKENI. CDR3 sequence reads: CASSRQSEAFF. DNA for the CDR3: TGTGCCAGCTCACGACAGTCCGAAGCTTTCTTT. The whole variable domain, filled in from reference TRBV18 and TRBJ1-1, reads NAGVMQNPRHLVRRRGQEARLRCSPMKGHSHVYWYRQLPEEGLKFMVYLQKENIIDESGMPKERFSAEFPKEGPSILRIQQVVRGDSAAYFCASSRQSEAFFGQGTRLTVV.